Given below is one T cell receptor beta chain in context. Antigen unknown. Other DNA sequences in this sample translate to the same CDR3. This record comes from a study of beta chain features in type 1 diabetes. Sorted populations all had greater than 95% purity. cDNA synthesis used the whole RNA isolate, giving expressed TCRB sequences. Profiling relied on immunoSEQ multiplex PCR, and the TCRdb table lists in-frame clones only, not all of them. The sample lists 680,000 or so clones; about an eighth were seen once. The CDR3 spans 11 residues. V was shortened by 2 bases and J by 6 bases, with 2 bases between the two germline ends. Germline-derived CDR1 and CDR2 are MNHEY and SMNVEV (reference sequence). Notes on the study in general: Compared with healthy donors, patients appeared to share more similar naive, central memory and regulatory TCRB repertoires. Patients with Type 1 diabetes showed moderately but significantly shorter TCRB CDR3s in all four CD4+ subsets. Any HLA-type effect on TCRB rearrangement remained unresolved here.

The gene calls are TRBV27 and TRBJ2-1, with D unclear. The source material was naive CD4+ T cells from blood. This clonotype was obtained from a young man with type 1 diabetes. DNA of the CDR3: TGTGCCAGCAGTTTAGCCAATGAGCAGTTCTTC. It is translated as CASSLANEQFF.